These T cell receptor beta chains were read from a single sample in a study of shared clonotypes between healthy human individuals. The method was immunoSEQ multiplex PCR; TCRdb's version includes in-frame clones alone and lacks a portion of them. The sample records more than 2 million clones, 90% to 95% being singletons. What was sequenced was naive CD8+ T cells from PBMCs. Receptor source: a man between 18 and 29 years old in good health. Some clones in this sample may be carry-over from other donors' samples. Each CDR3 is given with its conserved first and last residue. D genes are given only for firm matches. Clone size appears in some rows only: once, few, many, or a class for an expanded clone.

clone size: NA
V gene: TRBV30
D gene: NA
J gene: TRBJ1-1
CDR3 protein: CAWGARGLNTEAFF
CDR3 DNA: TGTGCCTGGGGGGCCCGGGGCTTGAACACTGAAGCTTTCTTT

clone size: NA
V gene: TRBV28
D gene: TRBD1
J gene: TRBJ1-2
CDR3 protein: CASSWDRRFSNYGYTF
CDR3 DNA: TGTGCCAGCAGTTGGGACAGACGTTTCTCCAACTATGGCTACACCTTC

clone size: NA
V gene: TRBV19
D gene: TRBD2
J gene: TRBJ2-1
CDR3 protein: CASSMTPMREASNEQFF
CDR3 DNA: TGTGCCAGTAGTATGACCCCAATGCGGGAGGCCAGCAATGAGCAGTTCTTC

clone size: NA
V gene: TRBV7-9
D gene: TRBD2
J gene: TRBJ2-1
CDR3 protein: CASSGRLAVNYNEQFF
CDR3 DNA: TGTGCCAGCAGCGGCCGACTAGCGGTTAACTACAATGAGCAGTTCTTC

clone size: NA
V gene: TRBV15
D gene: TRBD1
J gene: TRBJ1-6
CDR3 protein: CATSRPRQGRSPLHF
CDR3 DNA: TGTGCCACCAGCAGACCCAGACAGGGGAGATCACCCCTCCACTTT

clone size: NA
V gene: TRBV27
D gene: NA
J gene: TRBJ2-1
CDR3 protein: CASRAGPSSYNEQFF
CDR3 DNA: TGTGCCAGCAGGGCGGGACCCAGCTCCTACAATGAGCAGTTCTTC

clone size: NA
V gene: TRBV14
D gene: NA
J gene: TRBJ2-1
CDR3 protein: CASSGRVFDEQFF
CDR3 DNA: TGTGCCAGCAGCGGCAGGGTTTTCGATGAGCAGTTCTTC

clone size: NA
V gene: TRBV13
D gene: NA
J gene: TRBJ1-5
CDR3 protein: CASSSGSVSNQPQHF
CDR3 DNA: TGTGCCAGCAGCTCCGGAAGTGTTAGCAATCAGCCCCAGCATTTT

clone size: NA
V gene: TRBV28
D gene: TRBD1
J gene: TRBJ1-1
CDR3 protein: CASRPTFRDRVGTEAFF
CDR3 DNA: TGTGCCAGCAGACCTACATTCCGGGACAGGGTGGGCACTGAAGCTTTCTTT

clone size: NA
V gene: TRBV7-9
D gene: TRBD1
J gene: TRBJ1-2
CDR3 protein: CASSPTGPAYDYTF
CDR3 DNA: TGTGCCAGCAGCCCGACAGGGCCGGCCTATGACTACACCTTC

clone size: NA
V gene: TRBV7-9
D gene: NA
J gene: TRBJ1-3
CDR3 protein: CASSPRGGAISGNTIYF
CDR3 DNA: TGTGCCAGCAGCCCGCGCGGTGGGGCGATATCTGGAAACACCATATATTTT

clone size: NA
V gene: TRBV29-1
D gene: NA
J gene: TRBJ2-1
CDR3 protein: CSVEGTFAGSNEQFF
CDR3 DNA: TGCAGCGTTGAAGGAACTTTCGCGGGATCTAATGAGCAGTTCTTC

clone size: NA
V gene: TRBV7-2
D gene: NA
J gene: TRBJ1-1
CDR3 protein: CASSLLFKGAEAFF
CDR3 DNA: TGTGCCAGCAGCTTATTGTTTAAGGGCGCTGAAGCTTTCTTT

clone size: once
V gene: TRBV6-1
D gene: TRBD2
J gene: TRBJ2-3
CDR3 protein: CASSGFFRLAGATDTQYF
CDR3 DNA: TGTGCCAGCAGTGGATTCTTTCGACTAGCGGGAGCGACAGATACGCAGTATTTT

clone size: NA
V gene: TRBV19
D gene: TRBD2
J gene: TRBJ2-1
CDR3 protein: CASSPPPGLADNEQFF
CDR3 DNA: TGTGCCAGTAGTCCCCCTCCGGGACTAGCGGATAATGAGCAGTTCTTC

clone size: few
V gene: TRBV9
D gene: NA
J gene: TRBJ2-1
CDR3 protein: CASSLTGIGAIEQFF
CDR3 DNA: TGTGCCAGCAGCTTAACAGGGATAGGTGCCATCGAGCAGTTCTTC

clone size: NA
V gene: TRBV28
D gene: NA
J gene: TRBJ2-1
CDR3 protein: CASSPRGRHLNNEQFF
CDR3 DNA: TGTGCCAGCAGTCCTCGAGGGAGACACCTCAACAATGAGCAGTTCTTC

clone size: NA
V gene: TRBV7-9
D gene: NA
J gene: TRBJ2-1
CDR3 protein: CASSLGSRNEQFF
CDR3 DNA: TGTGCCAGCAGCTTAGGGTCACGGAATGAGCAGTTCTTC

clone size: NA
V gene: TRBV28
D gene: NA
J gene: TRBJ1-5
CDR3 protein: CASSLWGGQLTNQPQHF
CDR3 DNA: TGTGCCAGCAGTTTATGGGGTGGACAGTTGACGAATCAGCCCCAGCATTTT

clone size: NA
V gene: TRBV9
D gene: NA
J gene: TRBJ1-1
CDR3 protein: CASSVSRDTSTEAFF
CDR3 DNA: TGTGCCAGCAGCGTAAGCAGGGATACTTCCACTGAAGCTTTCTTT

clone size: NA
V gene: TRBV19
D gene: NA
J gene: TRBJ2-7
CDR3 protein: CASSIVGGHEQYF
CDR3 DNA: TGTGCCAGTAGTATCGTGGGGGGACACGAGCAGTACTTC

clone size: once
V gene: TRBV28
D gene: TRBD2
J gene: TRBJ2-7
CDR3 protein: CASRTSGTYEQYF
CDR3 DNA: TGTGCCAGCAGGACTAGCGGTACCTACGAGCAGTACTTC

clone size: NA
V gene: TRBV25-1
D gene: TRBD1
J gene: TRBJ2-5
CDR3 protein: CARIPGQGDWETQYF
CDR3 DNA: TGTGCCCGAATTCCGGGACAGGGGGATTGGGAGACCCAGTACTTC

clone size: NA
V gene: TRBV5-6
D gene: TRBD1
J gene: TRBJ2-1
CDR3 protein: CASKDRESYNEQFF
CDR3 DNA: TGTGCCAGCAAGGACAGGGAGTCCTACAATGAGCAGTTCTTC

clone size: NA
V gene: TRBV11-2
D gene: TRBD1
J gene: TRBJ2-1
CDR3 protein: CASSFGTGHNNEQFF
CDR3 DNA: TGTGCCAGCAGCTTCGGGACAGGGCACAACAATGAGCAGTTCTTC

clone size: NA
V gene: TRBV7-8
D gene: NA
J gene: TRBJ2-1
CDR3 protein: CASSLALGRDNEQFF
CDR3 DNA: TGTGCCAGCAGCTTAGCGCTAGGACGAGACAATGAGCAGTTCTTC

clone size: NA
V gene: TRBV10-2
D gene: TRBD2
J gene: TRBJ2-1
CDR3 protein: CASSDMELAGVNNEQFF
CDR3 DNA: TGCGCCAGCAGTGATATGGAACTAGCGGGAGTAAACAATGAGCAGTTCTTC

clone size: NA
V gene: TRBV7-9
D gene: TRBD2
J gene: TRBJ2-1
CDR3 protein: CASSSGRADEQFF
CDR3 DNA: TGTGCCAGCAGTAGCGGGAGGGCCGATGAGCAGTTCTTC

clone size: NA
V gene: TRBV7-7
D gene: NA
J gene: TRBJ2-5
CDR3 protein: CASSLGGPETQYF
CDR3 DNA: TGTGCCAGCAGCTTAGGCGGTCCGGAGACCCAGTACTTC

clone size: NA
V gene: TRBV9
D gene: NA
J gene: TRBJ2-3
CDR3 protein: CASSRGREITDTQYF
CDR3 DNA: TGTGCCAGCTCCCGCGGCAGGGAAATCACAGATACGCAGTATTTT

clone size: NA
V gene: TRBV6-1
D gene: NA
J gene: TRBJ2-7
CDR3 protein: CASSDGLLIGEQYF
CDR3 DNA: TGTGCCAGCAGTGATGGTCTACTTATCGGAGAGCAGTACTTC